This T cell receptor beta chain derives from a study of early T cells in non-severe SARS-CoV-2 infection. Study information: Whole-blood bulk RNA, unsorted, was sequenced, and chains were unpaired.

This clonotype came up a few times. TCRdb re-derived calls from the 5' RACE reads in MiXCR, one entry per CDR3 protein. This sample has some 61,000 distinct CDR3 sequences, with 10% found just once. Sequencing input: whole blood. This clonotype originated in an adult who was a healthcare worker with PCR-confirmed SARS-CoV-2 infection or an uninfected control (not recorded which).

This CDR3 is CSVERGGAITDTQYF. DNA of the CDR3: TGCAGCGTTGAACGGGGGGGCGCAATCACAGATACGCAGTATTTT. The chain combines TRBV29-1 with TRBJ2-3, with 8 bases that match TRBD2. This CDR3 is built from 15 residues. V dropped 2 bases and J dropped 2; count of bases not matched to a gene: 6. The germline V gene encodes CDR1 SQVTM and CDR2 ANQGSEA.